The rows below give T cell receptor beta chains drawn from one sample of a study of T cell repertoires in cytomegalovirus infection. TCRdb recomputed calls from the reads with MiXCR, one row per CDR3 protein. The repertoire holds about 770,000 distinct CDR3 sequences, roughly 29% seen once, with 10% to 15% in the top ten. The antigens of these receptors remain unknown. This specimen consisted of cultured CD8+ T cells from PBMCs, obtained from culture after CMV antigen stimulation. All receptors derive from a human donor in good health (CMV status not recorded). Some clones in this sample may be carry-over from other donors' samples. Both conserved end residues are part of each CDR3. D genes are given only for firm matches. Size tells how often a clone was seen (once, few, many) or the class of an expanded clone, and some rows leave it out.

V	J	size	D	CDR3	DNA
TRBV10-1	TRBJ1-2	NA	NA	CASSEMGRYTF	TGCGCCAGCAGTGAGATGGGAAGGTACACCTTC
TRBV12-3/TRBV12-4	TRBJ2-1	NA	TRBD2	CASSFMVAGGYNEQFF	TGTGCCAGCAGTTTTATGGTAGCGGGGGGATACAATGAGCAGTTCTTC
TRBV19	TRBJ1-1	few	TRBD1	CASRDRLGEAFF	TGTGCCAGCCGGGACAGGCTGGGTGAAGCTTTCTTT
TRBV7-8	TRBJ1-1	NA	NA	CASSNGDRLTGRAFF	TGTGCCAGCAGCAATGGGGATCGACTCACAGGGAGAGCTTTCTTT
TRBV6-5	TRBJ2-1	NA	NA	CASSYRQGLPSEQFF	TGTGCCAGCAGTTACCGCCAGGGGTTGCCTAGTGAGCAGTTCTTC
TRBV28	TRBJ1-6	NA	NA	CASNPPMGSPLHF	TGTGCCAGCAACCCCCCAATGGGTTCACCCCTCCACTTT
TRBV7-8	TRBJ2-2	few	TRBD1	CASSPRQGSSTGELFF	TGTGCCAGCAGCCCAAGACAGGGGTCAAGCACCGGGGAGCTGTTTTTT
TRBV4-1	TRBJ2-3	few	TRBD2	CASSQLFSGASIDTQYF	TGCGCCAGCAGCCAGTTGTTTAGCGGGGCTAGCATAGATACGCAGTATTTT
TRBV7-2	TRBJ2-1	NA	TRBD2	CASSLRGLVLAGDEQFF	TGTGCCAGCAGCTTAAGGGGTTTGGTCCTAGCGGGGGACGAGCAGTTCTTC
TRBV27	TRBJ1-5	NA	TRBD1	CASGDRGPNQPQHF	TGTGCCAGCGGGGACAGGGGCCCAAATCAGCCCCAGCATTTT
TRBV10-3	TRBJ1-1	few	NA	CAISTTKNTEAFF	TGTGCCATCAGTACTACAAAGAACACTGAAGCTTTCTTT
TRBV7-9	TRBJ1-5	NA	TRBD1	CASSSGTGSRRQPQHF	TGTGCCAGCAGCTCCGGGACAGGTTCCAGACGCCAGCCCCAGCATTTT
TRBV19	TRBJ2-3	once	NA	CASSTPGILTATQYF	TGTGCCAGTAGTACCCCAGGGATACTAACAGCTACGCAGTATTTT
TRBV7-8	TRBJ1-4	few	NA	CASSSRDTNEKLFF	TGTGCCAGCAGCTCCCGGGACACTAATGAAAAACTGTTTTTT
TRBV24-1	TRBJ2-1	NA	NA	CATSGLMLGTQYNEQFF	TGTGCCACCAGTGGCCTCATGCTCGGGACACAATACAATGAGCAGTTCTTC
TRBV7-9	TRBJ2-1	NA	NA	CASSSGGAFNEQFF	TGTGCCAGCAGCTCAGGGGGGGCCTTCAATGAGCAGTTCTTC
TRBV6-6	TRBJ2-1	NA	TRBD1	CASSFMGQGANNEQFF	TGTGCCAGCAGTTTTATGGGACAGGGGGCCAACAATGAGCAGTTCTTC
TRBV12-3/TRBV12-4	TRBJ2-7	many	NA	CASSLVPMASYEQYF	TGTGCCAGCAGTTTGGTCCCTATGGCATCCTACGAGCAGTACTTC
TRBV12-3/TRBV12-4	TRBJ2-3	NA	NA	CASSFRDPYTDTQYF	TGTGCCAGCAGTTTCCGGGACCCTTACACAGATACGCAGTATTTT
TRBV20-1	TRBJ2-1	NA	TRBD2	CSAGTSTGEQFF	TGCAGTGCTGGGACTAGCACTGGTGAGCAGTTCTTC
TRBV7-9	TRBJ1-2	many	NA	CASSDQVDRPFYGYTF	TGTGCCAGCAGCGACCAAGTAGACAGGCCCTTCTATGGCTACACCTTC
TRBV20-1	TRBJ2-7	NA	TRBD1	CSASQGAREQYF	TGCAGTGCTAGCCAGGGGGCGCGCGAGCAGTACTTC
TRBV7-9	TRBJ2-3	NA	NA	CASSLMAYSTDTQYF	TGTGCCAGCAGCTTGATGGCTTACAGCACAGATACGCAGTATTTT
TRBV20-1	TRBJ2-5	few	NA	CSARGLGLRAAGAQYF	TGCAGTGCTAGGGGATTGGGGCTTCGGGCAGCAGGGGCCCAGTACTTC
TRBV2	TRBJ2-7	NA	NA	CASKRGGPYEQYF	TGTGCCAGCAAAAGGGGGGGCCCCTACGAGCAGTACTTC
TRBV5-4	TRBJ1-3	once	TRBD1	CASTNTGTDLSSGNTIYF	TGTGCCAGCACAAACACCGGGACAGACCTTAGCTCTGGAAACACCATATATTTT
TRBV6-2/TRBV6-3	TRBJ1-1	few	NA	CASSSPGWTEAFF	TGTGCCAGCAGTTCGCCAGGGTGGACTGAAGCTTTCTTT
TRBV7-7	TRBJ2-5	many	NA	CASSLGSSGQETQYF	TGTGCTAGCAGCTTAGGGTCTAGTGGCCAAGAGACCCAGTACTTC
TRBV7-9	TRBJ1-5	NA	TRBD1	CASSLEGAQPQHF	TGTGCCAGCAGCTTAGAGGGGGCTCAGCCCCAGCATTTT
TRBV29-1	TRBJ2-2	NA	NA	CSVAVISNTGELFF	TGCAGCGTGGCAGTAATCTCGAACACCGGGGAGCTGTTTTTT
TRBV2	TRBJ2-1	NA	NA	CASSVVRRNEQFF	TGTGCCAGCAGTGTGGTCCGTCGAAATGAGCAGTTCTTC
TRBV5-8	TRBJ2-6	few	NA	CASSSVGRFDLSGANVLTF	TGTGCCAGCAGCTCCGTGGGGAGGTTCGATCTGTCTGGGGCCAACGTCCTGACTTTC
TRBV19	TRBJ1-5	NA	NA	CASSPGTAIRPQHF	TGTGCCAGTAGTCCCGGGACGGCAATCAGGCCCCAGCATTTT
TRBV6-1	TRBJ1-2	NA	NA	CASSEGYSYGYTF	TGTGCCAGCAGTGAAGGTTATAGCTATGGCTACACCTTC
TRBV4-1	TRBJ2-2	NA	TRBD1	CASSQGDREAGELFF	TGCGCCAGCAGCCAAGGGGACAGGGAGGCCGGGGAGCTGTTTTTT
TRBV6-5	TRBJ1-2	NA	NA	CASSYYEAAYYGYTF	TGTGCCAGCAGTTACTACGAAGCTGCCTACTATGGCTACACCTTC
TRBV7-3	TRBJ2-5	NA	TRBD2	CASRVRGGVQETQYF	TGTGCCAGCAGGGTTCGGGGGGGGGTTCAAGAGACCCAGTACTTC
TRBV10-3	TRBJ1-1	NA	NA	CAISEGGMNTEAFF	TGTGCCATCAGTGAGGGGGGGATGAACACTGAAGCTTTCTTT
TRBV9	TRBJ2-4	NA	TRBD1	CASSKSPGQGALGIQYF	TGTGCCAGCAGCAAATCACCGGGACAGGGGGCCCTCGGCATTCAGTACTTC
TRBV7-6	TRBJ2-6	few	NA	CASSIRHSGANVLTF	TGTGCCAGCAGCATCCGTCACTCTGGGGCCAACGTCCTGACTTTC
TRBV28	TRBJ1-2	few	NA	CASSSPGVLDGYTF	TGTGCCAGCAGTTCGCCAGGAGTCCTTGATGGCTACACCTTC
TRBV7-9	TRBJ1-5	NA	NA	CASSLGGFTEPQHF	TGTGCCAGCAGCTTAGGAGGTTTTACGGAGCCCCAGCATTTT
TRBV9	TRBJ2-1	NA	NA	CASSVEELYNEQFF	TGTGCCAGCAGCGTAGAAGAACTCTACAATGAGCAGTTCTTC
TRBV7-3	TRBJ2-3	many	NA	CASSDPAGLFPDTQYF	TGTGCCAGCAGCGACCCCGCGGGTTTATTCCCAGATACGCAGTATTTT
TRBV27	TRBJ1-2	NA	NA	CASSLRAGDYYGYTF	TGTGCCAGCAGTTTAAGGGCAGGGGATTACTATGGCTACACCTTC
TRBV6-5	TRBJ1-1	NA	NA	CASSYYFSGEAFF	TGTGCCAGCAGTTACTATTTCTCAGGAGAAGCTTTCTTT
TRBV4-1	TRBJ2-1	NA	NA	CASSQNVGGGYEQFF	TGCGCCAGCAGCCAGAATGTAGGGGGGGGATATGAGCAGTTCTTC
TRBV4-1	TRBJ1-1	few	TRBD1	CASSQEETGGADTEAFF	TGCGCCAGCAGCCAAGAGGAGACAGGGGGCGCGGACACTGAAGCTTTCTTT
TRBV4-1	TRBJ2-3	NA	TRBD2	CASSQESGGAPDTQYF	TGCGCCAGCAGCCAAGAGAGCGGGGGGGCCCCAGATACGCAGTATTTT
TRBV5-1	TRBJ2-3	NA	TRBD2	CASSFNTGTSGGPYTDTQYF	TGCGCCAGCAGCTTCAATACCGGGACTAGCGGGGGCCCCTACACAGATACGCAGTATTTT
TRBV6-1	TRBJ2-1	NA	NA	CASSQRRGGLSYNEQFF	TGTGCCAGCAGTCAAAGAAGGGGGGGCCTTTCCTACAATGAGCAGTTCTTC
TRBV20-1	TRBJ2-3	NA	TRBD1	CSAWPRQGTTQYF	TGCAGTGCGTGGCCGAGACAGGGAACTACGCAGTATTTT
TRBV6-1	TRBJ1-2	NA	TRBD1	CASTSLVGQVYGYTF	TGTGCCAGCACCTCTCTGGTGGGACAGGTTTATGGCTACACCTTC
TRBV28	TRBJ1-1	few	TRBD1	CASSRNRGWTEAFF	TGTGCCAGCAGTCGAAACAGGGGGTGGACTGAAGCTTTCTTT
TRBV6-2/TRBV6-3	TRBJ1-1	NA	NA	CASSFGGLGTEAFF	TGTGCCAGCAGTTTTGGGGGGCTCGGCACTGAAGCTTTCTTT